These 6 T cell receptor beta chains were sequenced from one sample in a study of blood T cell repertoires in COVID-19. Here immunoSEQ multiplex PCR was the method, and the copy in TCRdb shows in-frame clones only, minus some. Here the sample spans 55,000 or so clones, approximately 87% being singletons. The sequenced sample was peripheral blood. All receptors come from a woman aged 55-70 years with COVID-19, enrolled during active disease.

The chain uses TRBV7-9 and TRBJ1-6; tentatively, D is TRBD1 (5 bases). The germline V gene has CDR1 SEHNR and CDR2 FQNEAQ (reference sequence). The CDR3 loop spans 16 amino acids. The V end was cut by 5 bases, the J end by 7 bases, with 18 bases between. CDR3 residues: CASSTTAWGSNSPLHF. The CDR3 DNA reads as TGTGCCAGCAGCACGACAGCGTGGGGCTCCAATTCACCCCTCCACTTT.

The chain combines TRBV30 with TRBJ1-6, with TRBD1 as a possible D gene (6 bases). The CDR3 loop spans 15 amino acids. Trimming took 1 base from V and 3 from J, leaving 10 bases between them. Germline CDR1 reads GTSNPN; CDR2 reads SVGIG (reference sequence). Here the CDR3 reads CAWSASRGYNSPLHF. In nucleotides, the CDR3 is TGTGCCTGGAGTGCCTCCAGGGGCTATAATTCACCCCTCCACTTT.

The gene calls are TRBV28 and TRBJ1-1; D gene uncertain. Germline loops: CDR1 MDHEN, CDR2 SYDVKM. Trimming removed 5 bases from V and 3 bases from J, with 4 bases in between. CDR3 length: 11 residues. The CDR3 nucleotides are TGTGCCAGCAGTCCAGACACTGAAGCTTTCTTT. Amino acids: CASSPDTEAFF.

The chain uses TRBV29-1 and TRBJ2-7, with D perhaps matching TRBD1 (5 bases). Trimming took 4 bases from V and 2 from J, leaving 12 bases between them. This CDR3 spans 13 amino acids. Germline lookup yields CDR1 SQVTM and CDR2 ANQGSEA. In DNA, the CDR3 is TGCAGCGTTGTACGACAGAACACCTACGAGCAGTACTTC. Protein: CSVVRQNTYEQYF.

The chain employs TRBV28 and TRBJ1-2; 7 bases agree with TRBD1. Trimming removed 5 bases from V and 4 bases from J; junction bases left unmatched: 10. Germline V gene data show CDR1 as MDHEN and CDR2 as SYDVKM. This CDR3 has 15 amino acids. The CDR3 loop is CASSMSSWDSYGYTF. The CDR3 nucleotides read TGTGCCAGCAGTATGTCCTCTTGGGACAGCTATGGCTACACCTTC.

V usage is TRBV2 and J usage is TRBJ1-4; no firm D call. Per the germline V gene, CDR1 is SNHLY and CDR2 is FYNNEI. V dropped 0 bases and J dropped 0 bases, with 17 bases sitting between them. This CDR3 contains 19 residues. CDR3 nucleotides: TGTGCCAGCAGTGAAGCCTTTCGGGAGGGTTTTGCAACTAATGAAAAACTGTTTTTT. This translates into CASSEAFREGFATNEKLFF. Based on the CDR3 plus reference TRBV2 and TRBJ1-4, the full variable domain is EPEVTQTPSHQVTQMGQEVILRCVPISNHLYFYWYRQILGQKVEFLVSFYNNEISEKSEIFDDQFSVERPDGSNFTLKIRSTKLEDSAMYFCASSEAFREGFATNEKLFFGSGTQLSVL.